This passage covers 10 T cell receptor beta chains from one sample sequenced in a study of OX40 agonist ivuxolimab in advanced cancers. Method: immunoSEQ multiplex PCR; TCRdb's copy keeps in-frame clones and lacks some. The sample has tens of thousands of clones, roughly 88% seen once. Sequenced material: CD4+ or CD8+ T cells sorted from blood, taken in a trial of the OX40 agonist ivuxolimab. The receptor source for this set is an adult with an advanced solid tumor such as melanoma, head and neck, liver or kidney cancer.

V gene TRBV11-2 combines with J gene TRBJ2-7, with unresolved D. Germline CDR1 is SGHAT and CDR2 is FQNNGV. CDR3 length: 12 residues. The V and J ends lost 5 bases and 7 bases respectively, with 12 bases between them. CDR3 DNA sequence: TGTGCCAGCAGCCCCCCCCGGTGGGAGCAGTACTTC. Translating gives CASSPPRWEQYF.

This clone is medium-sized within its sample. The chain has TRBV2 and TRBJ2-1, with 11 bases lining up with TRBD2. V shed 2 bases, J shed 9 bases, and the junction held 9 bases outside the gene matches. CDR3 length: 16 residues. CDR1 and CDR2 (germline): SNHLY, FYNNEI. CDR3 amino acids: CASSEMASGRWVEQFF. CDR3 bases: TGTGCCAGCAGTGAAATGGCTAGCGGGAGGTGGGTTGAGCAGTTCTTC.

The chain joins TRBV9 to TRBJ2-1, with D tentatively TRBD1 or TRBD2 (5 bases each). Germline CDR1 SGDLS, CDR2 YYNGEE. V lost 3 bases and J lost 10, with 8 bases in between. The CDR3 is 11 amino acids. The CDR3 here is CASSARGEQFF. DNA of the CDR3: TGTGCCAGCAGCGCTCGGGGCGAGCAGTTCTTC.

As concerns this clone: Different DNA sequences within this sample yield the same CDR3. CDR3 nucleotide sequence: TGCAGCGTTGCAGGGACAGACTATGGCTACACCTTC. It codes for CSVAGTDYGYTF. The chain has TRBV29-1 and TRBJ1-2; TRBD1 agrees at 7 bases. The germline V gene has CDR1 SQVTM and CDR2 ANQGSEA. The CDR3 contains 12 residues. J lost 3 bases, V lost 4 bases, and 2 bases had no gene match.

CDR3 protein: CSVEDQRNTIYF. The CDR3 DNA reads TGCAGCGTTGAAGATCAAAGAAACACCATATATTTT. The chain recombines TRBV29-1 with TRBJ1-3, with no clear D. CDR3 length equals 12 residues. From germline, CDR1 is SQVTM and CDR2 ANQGSEA. V dropped 0 bases and J dropped 5 bases, with 5 bases sitting between them.

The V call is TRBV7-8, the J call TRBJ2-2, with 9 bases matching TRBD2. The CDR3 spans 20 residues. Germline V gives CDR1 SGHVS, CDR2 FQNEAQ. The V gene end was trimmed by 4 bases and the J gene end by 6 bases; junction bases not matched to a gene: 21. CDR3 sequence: CASSSKRTSGWPVGSGELFF. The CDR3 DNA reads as TGTGCCAGCAGCTCAAAAAGAACTAGCGGGTGGCCCGTGGGCTCCGGGGAGCTGTTTTTT.

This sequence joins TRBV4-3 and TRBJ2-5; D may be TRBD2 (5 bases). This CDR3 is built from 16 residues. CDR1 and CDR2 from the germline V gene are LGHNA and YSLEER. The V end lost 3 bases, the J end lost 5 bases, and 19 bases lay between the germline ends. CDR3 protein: CASSHATPGLGETQYF. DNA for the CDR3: TGCGCCAGCAGCCATGCTACACCGGGATTGGGGGAGACCCAGTACTTC.

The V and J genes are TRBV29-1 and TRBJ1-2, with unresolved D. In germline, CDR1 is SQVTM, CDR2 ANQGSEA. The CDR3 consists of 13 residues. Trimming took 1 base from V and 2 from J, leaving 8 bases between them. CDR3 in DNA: TGCAGCGTTGAAGGCGCAGAGAACTATGGCTACACCTTC. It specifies CSVEGAENYGYTF.

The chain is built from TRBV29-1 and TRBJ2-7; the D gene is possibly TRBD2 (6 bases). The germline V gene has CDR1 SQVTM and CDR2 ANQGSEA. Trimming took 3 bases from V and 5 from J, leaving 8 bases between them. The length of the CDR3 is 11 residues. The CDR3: CSVEGGNEQYF. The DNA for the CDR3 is TGCAGCGTTGAGGGGGGTAACGAGCAGTACTTC.

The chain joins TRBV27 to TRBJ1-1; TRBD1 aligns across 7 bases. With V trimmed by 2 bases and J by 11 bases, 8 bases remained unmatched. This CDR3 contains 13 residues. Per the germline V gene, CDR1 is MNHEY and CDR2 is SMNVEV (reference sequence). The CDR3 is CASSLEPDRAAFF. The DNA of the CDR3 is TGTGCCAGCAGTTTAGAACCCGACAGGGCTGCTTTCTTT.